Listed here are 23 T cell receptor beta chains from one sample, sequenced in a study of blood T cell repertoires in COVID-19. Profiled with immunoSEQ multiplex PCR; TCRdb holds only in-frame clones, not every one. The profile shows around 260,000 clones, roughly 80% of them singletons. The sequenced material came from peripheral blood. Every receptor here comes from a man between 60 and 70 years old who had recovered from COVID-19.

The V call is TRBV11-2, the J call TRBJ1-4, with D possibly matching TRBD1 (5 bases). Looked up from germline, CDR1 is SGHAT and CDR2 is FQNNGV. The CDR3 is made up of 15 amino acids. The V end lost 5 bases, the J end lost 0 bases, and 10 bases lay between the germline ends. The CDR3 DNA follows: TGTGCCAGCAGCCGAGGGACTACAACTAATGAAAAACTGTTTTTT. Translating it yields CASSRGTTTNEKLFF.

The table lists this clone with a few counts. The CDR3 DNA reads TGCAGCGTTGCTCCGGGAGCCAATTCACCCCTCCACTTT. Translating it yields CSVAPGANSPLHF. V and J are TRBV29-1 and TRBJ1-6; D call uncertain. The germline V gene encodes CDR1 SQVTM and CDR2 ANQGSEA. The CDR3 consists of 13 residues. Trimming removed 4 bases from V and 7 bases from J, with 11 bases in between.

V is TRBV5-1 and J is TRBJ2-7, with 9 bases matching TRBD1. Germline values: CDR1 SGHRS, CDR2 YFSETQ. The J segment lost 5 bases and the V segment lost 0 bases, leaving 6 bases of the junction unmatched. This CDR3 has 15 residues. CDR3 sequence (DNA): TGCGCCAGCAGCTTGGAGCTTGGGACAGGGAACGAGCAGTACTTC. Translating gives CASSLELGTGNEQYF.

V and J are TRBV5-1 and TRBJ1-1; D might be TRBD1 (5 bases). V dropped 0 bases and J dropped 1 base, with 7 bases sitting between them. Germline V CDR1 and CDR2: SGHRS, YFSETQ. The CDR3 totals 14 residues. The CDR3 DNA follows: TGCGCCAGCAGCTTGGGGACATGGAACACTGAAGCTTTCTTT. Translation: CASSLGTWNTEAFF.

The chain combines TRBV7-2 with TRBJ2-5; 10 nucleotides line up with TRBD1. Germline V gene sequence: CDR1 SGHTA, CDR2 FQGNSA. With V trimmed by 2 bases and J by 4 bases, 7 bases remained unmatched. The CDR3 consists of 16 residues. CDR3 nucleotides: TGTGCCAGCAGCTTAACCGGGACAGGGGTCGGAGAGACCCAGTACTTC. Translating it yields CASSLTGTGVGETQYF.

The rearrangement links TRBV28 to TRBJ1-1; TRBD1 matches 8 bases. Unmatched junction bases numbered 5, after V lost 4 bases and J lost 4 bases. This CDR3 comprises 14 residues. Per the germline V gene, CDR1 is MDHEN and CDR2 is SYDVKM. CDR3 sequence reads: CASSYTGGSTEAFF. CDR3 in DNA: TGTGCCAGCAGTTACACAGGGGGAAGCACTGAAGCTTTCTTT.

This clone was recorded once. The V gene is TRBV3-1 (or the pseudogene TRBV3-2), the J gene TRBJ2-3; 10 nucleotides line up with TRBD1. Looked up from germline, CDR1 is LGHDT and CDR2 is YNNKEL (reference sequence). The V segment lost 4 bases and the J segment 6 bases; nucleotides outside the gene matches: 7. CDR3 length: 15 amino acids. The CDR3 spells CASSLQGQGRDTQYF. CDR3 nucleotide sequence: TGTGCCAGCAGCCTACAGGGACAGGGGAGGGATACGCAGTATTTT.

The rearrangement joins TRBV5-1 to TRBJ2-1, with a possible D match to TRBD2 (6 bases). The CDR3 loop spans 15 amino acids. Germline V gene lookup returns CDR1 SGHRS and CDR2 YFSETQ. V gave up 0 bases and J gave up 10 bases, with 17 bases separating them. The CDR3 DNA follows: TGCGCCAGCAGCTTGGAGGTCCTAGCGACAATGGAGCAGTTCTTC. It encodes CASSLEVLATMEQFF.

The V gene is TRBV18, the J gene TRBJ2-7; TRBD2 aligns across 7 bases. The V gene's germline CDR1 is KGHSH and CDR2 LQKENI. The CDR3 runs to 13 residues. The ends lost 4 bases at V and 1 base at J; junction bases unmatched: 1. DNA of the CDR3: TGTGCCAGCTCACGGGGAGGGTCCTACGAGCAGTACTTC. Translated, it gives CASSRGGSYEQYF.

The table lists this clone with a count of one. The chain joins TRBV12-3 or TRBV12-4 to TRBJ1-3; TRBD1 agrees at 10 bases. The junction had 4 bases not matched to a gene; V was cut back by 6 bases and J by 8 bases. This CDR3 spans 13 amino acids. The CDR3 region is CASSRQGAYTIYF. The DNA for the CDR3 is TGTGCCAGCAGCAGACAGGGGGCGTACACCATATATTTT.

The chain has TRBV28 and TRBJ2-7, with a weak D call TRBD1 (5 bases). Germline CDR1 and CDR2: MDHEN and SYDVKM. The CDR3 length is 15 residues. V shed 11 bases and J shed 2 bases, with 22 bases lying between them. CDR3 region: CAASSFGAGTYEQYF. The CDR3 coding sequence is TGTGCCGCCAGCAGTTTCGGCGCAGGGACCTACGAGCAGTACTTC.

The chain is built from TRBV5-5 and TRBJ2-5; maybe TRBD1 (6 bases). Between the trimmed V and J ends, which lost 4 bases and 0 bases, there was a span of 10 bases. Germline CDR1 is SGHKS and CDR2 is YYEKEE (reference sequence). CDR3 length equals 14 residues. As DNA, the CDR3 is TGTGCCAGCAGCGCTGGGACAAACCAAGAGACCCAGTACTTC. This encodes CASSAGTNQETQYF.

The CDR3 region has the DNA TGTGCCAGTAGTATAATGACAGGGAGCTACGAGCAGTACTTC. Amino acids: CASSIMTGSYEQYF. J is TRBJ2-7 and V is TRBV19; 7 nucleotides match TRBD1. Per the germline V gene, CDR1 is LNHDA and CDR2 is SQIVND (reference sequence). The CDR3 spans 14 residues. With 2 bases clipped from V and 3 bases from J, the junction kept 4 bases outside the gene matches.

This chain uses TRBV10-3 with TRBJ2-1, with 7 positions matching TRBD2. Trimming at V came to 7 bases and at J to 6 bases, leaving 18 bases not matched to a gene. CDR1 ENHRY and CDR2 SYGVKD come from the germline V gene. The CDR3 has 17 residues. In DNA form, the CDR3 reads TGTGCCATCACGGCGGGGGAGGGCCTGGGGTCTGGCAATGAGCAGTTCTTC. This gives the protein CAITAGEGLGSGNEQFF.

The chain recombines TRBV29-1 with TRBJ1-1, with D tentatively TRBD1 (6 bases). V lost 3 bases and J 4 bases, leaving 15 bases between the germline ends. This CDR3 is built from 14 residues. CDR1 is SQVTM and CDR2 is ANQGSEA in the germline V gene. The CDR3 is CSVDLGQGPTEAFF. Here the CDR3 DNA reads TGCAGCGTTGATCTCGGTCAGGGGCCCACTGAAGCTTTCTTT.

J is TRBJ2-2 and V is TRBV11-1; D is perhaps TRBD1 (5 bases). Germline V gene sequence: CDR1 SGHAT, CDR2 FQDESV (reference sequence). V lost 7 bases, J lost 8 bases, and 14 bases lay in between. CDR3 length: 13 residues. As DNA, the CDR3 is TGTGCCAGCAAGGGCAGGGCCCAGGGGGAGCTGTTTTTT. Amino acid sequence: CASKGRAQGELFF.

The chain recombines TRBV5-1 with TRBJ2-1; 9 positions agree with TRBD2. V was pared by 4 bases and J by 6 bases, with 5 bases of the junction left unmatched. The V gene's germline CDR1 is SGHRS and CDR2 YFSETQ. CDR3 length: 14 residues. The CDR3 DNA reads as TGCGCCAGCAGCGCGGGGGGGCCTTCCAATGAGCAGTTCTTC. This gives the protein CASSAGGPSNEQFF. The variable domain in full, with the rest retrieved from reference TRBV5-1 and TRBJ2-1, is KAGVTQTPRYLIKTRGQQVTLSCSPISGHRSVSWYQQTPGQGLQFLFEYFSETQRNKGNFPGRFSGRQFSNSRSEMNVSTLELGDSALYLCASSAGGPSNEQFFGPGTRLTVL.

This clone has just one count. This chain's CDR3 is CASGLQATFEAFF. The CDR3 DNA follows: TGTGCTAGTGGTTTGCAGGCTACTTTTGAAGCTTTCTTT. V is TRBV12-5 and J is TRBJ1-1; D is undetermined. The germline V gene encodes CDR1 LGHNT and CDR2 FRNRAP. The CDR3 is 13 residues long. The V end was cut by 2 bases, the J end by 7 bases, with 11 bases between. The full variable domain, rest sourced from reference TRBV12-5 and TRBJ1-1, is DARVTQTPRHKVTEMGQEVTMRCQPILGHNTVFWYRQTMMQGLELLAYFRNRAPLDDSGMPKDRFSAEMPDATLATLKIQPSEPRDSAVYFCASGLQATFEAFFGQGTRLTVV.

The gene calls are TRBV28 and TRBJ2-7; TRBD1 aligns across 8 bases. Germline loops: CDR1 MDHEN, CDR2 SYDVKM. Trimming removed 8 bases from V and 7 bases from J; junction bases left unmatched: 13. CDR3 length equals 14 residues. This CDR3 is CASGLAGGSREQYF. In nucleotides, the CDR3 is TGTGCCAGCGGTCTGGCAGGGGGCTCTCGGGAGCAGTACTTC. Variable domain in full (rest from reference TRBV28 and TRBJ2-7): DVKVTQSSRYLVKRTGEKVFLECVQDMDHENMFWYRQDPGLGLRLIYFSYDVKMKEKGDIPEGYSVSREKKERFSLILESASTNQTSMYLCASGLAGGSREQYFGPGTRLTVT.

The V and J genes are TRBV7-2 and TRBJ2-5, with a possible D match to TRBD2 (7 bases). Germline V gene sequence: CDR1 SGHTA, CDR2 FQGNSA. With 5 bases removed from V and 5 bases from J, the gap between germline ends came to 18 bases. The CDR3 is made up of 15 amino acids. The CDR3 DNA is TGTGCCAGCAGCCAGCCAGCACAGGGAGGGGAGACCCAGTACTTC. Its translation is CASSQPAQGGETQYF.

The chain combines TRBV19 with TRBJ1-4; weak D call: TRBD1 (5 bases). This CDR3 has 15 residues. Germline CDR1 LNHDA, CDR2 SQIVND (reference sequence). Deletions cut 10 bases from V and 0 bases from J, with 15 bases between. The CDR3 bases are TGTGCCACCCGGGGTCGGGGGGCAACTAATGAAAAACTGTTTTTT. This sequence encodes CATRGRGATNEKLFF.

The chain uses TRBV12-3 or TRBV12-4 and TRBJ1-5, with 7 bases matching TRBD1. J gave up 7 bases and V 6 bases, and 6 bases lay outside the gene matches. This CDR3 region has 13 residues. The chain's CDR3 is CASRKGASQPQHF. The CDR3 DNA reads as TGTGCCAGCAGAAAGGGGGCAAGCCAGCCCCAGCATTTT.

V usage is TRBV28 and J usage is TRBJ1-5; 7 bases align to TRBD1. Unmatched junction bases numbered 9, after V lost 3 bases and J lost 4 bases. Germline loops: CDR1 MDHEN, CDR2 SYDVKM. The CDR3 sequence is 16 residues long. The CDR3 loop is CASSFPQGGTNQPQHF. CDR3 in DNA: TGTGCCAGCAGTTTCCCCCAGGGGGGAACGAATCAGCCCCAGCATTTT.